This TCR beta chain emerged from a study of beta chain features in type 1 diabetes. Study in general: Patients looked much like healthy donors when it came to age, gender and cell yields. Overall study findings and caveats: Across patients, naive, central memory and Treg TCRB repertoires exhibited apparently greater similarity than was observed across healthy donors. Moderate yet significant TCRB CDR3 shortening was seen in Type 1 diabetes patients in all four CD4+ subsets.

Trimming left V 0 bases short and J 2 bases short, with 5 bases between. The CDR3 covers 13 residues. Germline lookup yields CDR1 SGHRS and CDR2 YFSETQ. Sorted CD4+ subsets: naive, central memory, regulatory, stem cell-like memory (CD45RO/CCR7/CD25/CD127/CD95/CD27 panel). The sample holds a few counts of this clone. The target antigen is unknown. Other DNA sequences of this sample code for an identical CDR3. The sequenced template was cDNA made from the entire isolated RNA. Assay used: immunoSEQ multiplex PCR; TCRdb lists only in-frame clones, some missing. The sample records under 350,000 clones, over 11% being singletons.

This rearrangement joins TRBV5-1 to TRBJ2-5; the D is unclear. The receptor's source is a man aged 30 to 39 with type 1 diabetes. The sample was naive CD4+ T cells from blood. DNA of the CDR3: TGCGCCAGCAGCTTGGCCGTGCAAGAGACCCAGTACTTC. This sequence encodes CASSLAVQETQYF.